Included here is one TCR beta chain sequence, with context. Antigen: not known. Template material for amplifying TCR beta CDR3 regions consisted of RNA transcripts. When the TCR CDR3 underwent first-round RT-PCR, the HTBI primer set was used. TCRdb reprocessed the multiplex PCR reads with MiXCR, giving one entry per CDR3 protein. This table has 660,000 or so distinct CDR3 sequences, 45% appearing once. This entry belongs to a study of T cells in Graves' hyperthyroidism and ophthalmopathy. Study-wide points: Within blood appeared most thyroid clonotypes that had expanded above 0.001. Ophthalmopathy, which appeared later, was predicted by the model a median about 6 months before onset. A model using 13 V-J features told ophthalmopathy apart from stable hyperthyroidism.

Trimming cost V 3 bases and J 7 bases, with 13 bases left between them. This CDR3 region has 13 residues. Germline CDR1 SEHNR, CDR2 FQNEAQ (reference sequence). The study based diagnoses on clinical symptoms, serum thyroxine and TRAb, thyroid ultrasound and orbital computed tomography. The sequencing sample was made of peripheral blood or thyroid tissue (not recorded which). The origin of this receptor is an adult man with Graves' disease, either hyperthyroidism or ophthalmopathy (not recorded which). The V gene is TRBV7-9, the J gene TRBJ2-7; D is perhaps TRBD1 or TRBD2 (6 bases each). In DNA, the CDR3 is TGTGCCAGCAGCTTGCCGGGGGCGGGAGAGCAGTACTTC. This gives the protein CASSLPGAGEQYF.